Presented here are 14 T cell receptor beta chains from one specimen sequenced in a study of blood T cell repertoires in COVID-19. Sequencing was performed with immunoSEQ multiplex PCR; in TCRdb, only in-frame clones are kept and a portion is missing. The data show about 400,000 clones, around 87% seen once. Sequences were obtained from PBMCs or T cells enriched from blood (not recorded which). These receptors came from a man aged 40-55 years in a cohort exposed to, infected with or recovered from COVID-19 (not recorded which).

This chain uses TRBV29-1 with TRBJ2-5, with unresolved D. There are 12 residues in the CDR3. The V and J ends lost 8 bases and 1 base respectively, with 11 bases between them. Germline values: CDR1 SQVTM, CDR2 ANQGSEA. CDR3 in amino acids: CSSSGSQETQYF. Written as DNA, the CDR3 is TGCAGCTCATCAGGATCCCAAGAGACCCAGTACTTC.

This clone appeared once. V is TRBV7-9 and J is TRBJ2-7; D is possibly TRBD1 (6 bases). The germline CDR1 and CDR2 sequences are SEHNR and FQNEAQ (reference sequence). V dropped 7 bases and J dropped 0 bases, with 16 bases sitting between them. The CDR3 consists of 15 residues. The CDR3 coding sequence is TGTGCCAGCAAAAAGGGGGAATCTAGCTCCTACGAGCAGTACTTC. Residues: CASKKGESSSYEQYF. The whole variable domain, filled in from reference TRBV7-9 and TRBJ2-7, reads DTGVSQNPRHKITKRGQNVTFRCDPISEHNRLYWYRQTLGQGPEFLTYFQNEAQLEKSRLLSDRFSAERPKGSFSTLEIQRTEQGDSAMYLCASKKGESSSYEQYFGPGTRLTVT.

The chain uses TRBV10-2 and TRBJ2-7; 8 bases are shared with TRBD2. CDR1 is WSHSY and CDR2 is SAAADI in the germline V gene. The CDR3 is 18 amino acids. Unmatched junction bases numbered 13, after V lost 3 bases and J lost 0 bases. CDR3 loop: CASSDERESLLHSYEQYF. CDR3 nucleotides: TGCGCCAGCAGTGATGAGCGGGAGAGCCTGTTACACTCCTACGAGCAGTACTTC.

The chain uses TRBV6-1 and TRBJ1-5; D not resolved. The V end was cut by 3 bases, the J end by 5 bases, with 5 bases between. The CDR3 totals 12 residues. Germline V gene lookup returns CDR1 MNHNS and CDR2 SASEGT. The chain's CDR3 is CASSDQYQPQHF. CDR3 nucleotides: TGTGCCAGCAGTGACCAATATCAGCCCCAGCATTTT.

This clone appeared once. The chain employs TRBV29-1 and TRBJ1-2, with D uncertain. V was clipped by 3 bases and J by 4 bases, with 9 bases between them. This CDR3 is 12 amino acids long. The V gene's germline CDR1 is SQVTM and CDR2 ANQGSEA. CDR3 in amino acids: CSVDLSLYGYTF. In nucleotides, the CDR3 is TGCAGCGTTGATCTCTCCCTCTATGGCTACACCTTC.

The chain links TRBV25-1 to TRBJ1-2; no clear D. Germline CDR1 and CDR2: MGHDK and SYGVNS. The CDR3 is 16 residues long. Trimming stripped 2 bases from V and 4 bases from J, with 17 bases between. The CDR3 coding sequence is TGTGCCAGCAGTGAAGGAAACACAGAGATCCTCTATGGCTACACCTTC. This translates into CASSEGNTEILYGYTF.

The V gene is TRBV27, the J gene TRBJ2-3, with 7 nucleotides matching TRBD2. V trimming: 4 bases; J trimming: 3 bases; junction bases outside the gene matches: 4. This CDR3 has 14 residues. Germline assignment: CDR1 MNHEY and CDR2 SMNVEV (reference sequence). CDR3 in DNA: TGTGCCAGCAGTTCCTTTAGCGGGACAGATACGCAGTATTTT. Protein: CASSSFSGTDTQYF.

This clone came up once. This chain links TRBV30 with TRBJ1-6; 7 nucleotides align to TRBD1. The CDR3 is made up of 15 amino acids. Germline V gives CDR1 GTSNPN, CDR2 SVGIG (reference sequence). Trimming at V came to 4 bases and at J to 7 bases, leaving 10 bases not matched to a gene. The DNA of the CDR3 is TGTGCCTGGACCTCCCTGACAGGGAGGAATTCACCCCTCCACTTT. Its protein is CAWTSLTGRNSPLHF.

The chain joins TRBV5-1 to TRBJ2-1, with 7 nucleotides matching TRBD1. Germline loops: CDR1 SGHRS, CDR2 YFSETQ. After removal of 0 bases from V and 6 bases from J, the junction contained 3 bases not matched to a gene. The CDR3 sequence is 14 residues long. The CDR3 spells CASSLGSGGNEQFF. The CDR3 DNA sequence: TGCGCCAGCAGCTTGGGCTCAGGGGGCAATGAGCAGTTCTTC.

CDR3 nucleotide sequence: TGTGCCAGCAGCCAAGCCTCATACCTACATGGCTACACCTTC. It specifies CASSQASYLHGYTF. This chain links TRBV14 with TRBJ1-2; D unresolved. Germline CDR1 SGHDN, CDR2 FVKESK. Trimming stripped 1 base from V and 6 bases from J, with 12 bases between. This CDR3 is 14 amino acids long.

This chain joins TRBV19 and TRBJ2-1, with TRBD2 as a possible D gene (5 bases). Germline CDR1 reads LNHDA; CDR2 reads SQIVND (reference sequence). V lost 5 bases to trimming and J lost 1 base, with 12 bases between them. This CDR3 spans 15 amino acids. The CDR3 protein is CASSSAGASYNEQFF. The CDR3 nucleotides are TGTGCCAGTAGTTCGGCGGGTGCTTCCTACAATGAGCAGTTCTTC.

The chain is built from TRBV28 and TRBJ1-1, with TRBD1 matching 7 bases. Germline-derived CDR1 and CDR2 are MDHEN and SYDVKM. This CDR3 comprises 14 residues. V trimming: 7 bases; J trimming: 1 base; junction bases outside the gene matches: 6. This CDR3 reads CASTPGGSNTEAFF. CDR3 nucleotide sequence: TGTGCCAGCACCCCAGGGGGTTCGAACACTGAAGCTTTCTTT.

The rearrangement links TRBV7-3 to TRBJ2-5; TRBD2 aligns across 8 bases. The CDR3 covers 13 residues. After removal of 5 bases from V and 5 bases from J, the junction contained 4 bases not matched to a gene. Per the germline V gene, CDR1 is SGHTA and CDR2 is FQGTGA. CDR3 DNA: TGTGCCAGCAGCAAACAGCGGGGGGAGACCCAGTACTTC. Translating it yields CASSKQRGETQYF. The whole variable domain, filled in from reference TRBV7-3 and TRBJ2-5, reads GAGVSQTPSNKVTEKGKYVELRCDPISGHTALYWYRQSLGQGPEFLIYFQGTGAADDSGLPNDRFFAVRPEGSVSTLKIQRTERGDSAVYLCASSKQRGETQYFGPGTRLLVL.

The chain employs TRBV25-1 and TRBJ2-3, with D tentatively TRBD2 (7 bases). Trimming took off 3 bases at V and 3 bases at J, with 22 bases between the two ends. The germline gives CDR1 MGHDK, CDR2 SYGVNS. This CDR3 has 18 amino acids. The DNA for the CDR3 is TGTGCCAGCAGTGAGGGGGCGGGAGAGAGGAGGAGGACAGATACGCAGTATTTT. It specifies CASSEGAGERRRTDTQYF.